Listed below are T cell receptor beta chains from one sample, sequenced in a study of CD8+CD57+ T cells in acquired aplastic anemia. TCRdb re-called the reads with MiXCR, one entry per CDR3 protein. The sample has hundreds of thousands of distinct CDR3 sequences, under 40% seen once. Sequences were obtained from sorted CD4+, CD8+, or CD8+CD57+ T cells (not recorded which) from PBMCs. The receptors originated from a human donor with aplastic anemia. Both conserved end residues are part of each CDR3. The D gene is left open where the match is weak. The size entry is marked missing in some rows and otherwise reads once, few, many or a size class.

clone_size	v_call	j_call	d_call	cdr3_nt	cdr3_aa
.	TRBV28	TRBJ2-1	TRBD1	TGTGCCAGCAGTGGTATAAAAGGACAGGGACTCGCTGAGCAGTTCTTC	CASSGIKGQGLAEQFF
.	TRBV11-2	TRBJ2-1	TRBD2	TGTGCCAGCAGCTTCAAGCGGGGGGGATTCTCCTACAATGAGCAGTTCTTC	CASSFKRGGFSYNEQFF
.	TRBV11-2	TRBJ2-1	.	TGTGCCAGCAGCCCGACCATTGGTCTAGGGGACAATGAGCAGTTCTTC	CASSPTIGLGDNEQFF
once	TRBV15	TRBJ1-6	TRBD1	TGTGCCACCAGCAAGGGGCAGGGGGGTTCATCACCCCTCCACTTT	CATSKGQGGSSPLHF
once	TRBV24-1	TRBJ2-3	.	TGTGCCACCAGTGATTGGATGGGCACAGATACGCAGTATTTT	CATSDWMGTDTQYF
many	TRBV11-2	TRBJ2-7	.	TGTGCCAGCAGCTTAGTAGGCGGGAACCTTTACTACGAGCAGTACTTC	CASSLVGGNLYYEQYF
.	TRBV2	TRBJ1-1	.	TGTGCCAGCAGTGAAAGGGACGTTGCAACTAATGAAGCTTTCTTT	CASSERDVATNEAFF
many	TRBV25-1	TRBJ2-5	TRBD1	TGTGCCAGCAGTGCACAGGGACAGGGAAGTAACCAAGAGACCCAGTACTTC	CASSAQGQGSNQETQYF
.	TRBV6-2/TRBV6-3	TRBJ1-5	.	TGTGCCAGCAGTTACTCGGGGCAGCCCCAGCATTTT	CASSYSGQPQHF
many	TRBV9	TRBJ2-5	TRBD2	TGTGCCAGCAGCCCGGATAGCGGGGGAACAGAGACCCAGTACTTC	CASSPDSGGTETQYF
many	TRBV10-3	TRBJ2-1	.	TGTGCCATCAGAGGATTACAGGGAGAGGGTGAGCAGTTCTTC	CAIRGLQGEGEQFF
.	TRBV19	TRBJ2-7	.	TGTGCCAGTAGTATCCTAGGCAGCTCCTACGAGCAGTACTTC	CASSILGSSYEQYF
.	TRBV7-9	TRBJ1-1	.	TGTGCCAGCAGCTTTTCGACCCAGGTCGGGGGGAAAGCTTTCTTT	CASSFSTQVGGKAFF
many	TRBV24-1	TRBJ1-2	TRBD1	TGTGCCACCAGTGCTCTGGGACGGGACAGGATCAAAAATTATGGCTACACCTTC	CATSALGRDRIKNYGYTF
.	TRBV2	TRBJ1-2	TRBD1	TGTGCCAGGATGAACGGGACAGGGGAACCAAAAGGCTACACCTTC	CARMNGTGEPKGYTF
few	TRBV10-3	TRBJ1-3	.	TGTGCCAGCAGTTACCCGGGGGATCGGGACACCATATATTTT	CASSYPGDRDTIYF
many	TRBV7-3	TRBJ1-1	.	TGTGCCAGCAGCCCAATAATGAACACTGAAGCTTTCTTT	CASSPIMNTEAFF
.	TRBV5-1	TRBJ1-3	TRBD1	TGCGCCAGCACCCTAACCGGGACAGTGGGAAACACCATATATTTT	CASTLTGTVGNTIYF
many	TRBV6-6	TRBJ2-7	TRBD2	TGTGCCAGCAGTTACCCAGCGACGGGAGGGTCCTACGAGCAGTACTTC	CASSYPATGGSYEQYF
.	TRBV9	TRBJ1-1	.	TGTGCCAGCAGCCTCCGAACAAGGTGGACTGAAGCTTTCTTT	CASSLRTRWTEAFF
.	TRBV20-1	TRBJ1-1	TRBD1	TGCAGTGCTAGAGTGGGACAGGGGTGGACTGAAGCTTTCTTT	CSARVGQGWTEAFF
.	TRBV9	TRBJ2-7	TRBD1	TGTGCCAGCAGCGTTAAATCCACAGGGGCGTTCTACGAGCAGTACTTC	CASSVKSTGAFYEQYF
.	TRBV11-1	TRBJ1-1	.	TGTGCCAGCAGCCCCACAGGAGCGGCCCAGAGGACTGAAGCTTTCTTT	CASSPTGAAQRTEAFF
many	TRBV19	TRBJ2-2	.	TGTGCCAGTACCCTCCTAGGAGGGGAGCTGTTTTTT	CASTLLGGELFF
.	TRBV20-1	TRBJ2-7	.	TGCAGTGCCGGTCGGGGGACAGACGAGCAGTACTTC	CSAGRGTDEQYF
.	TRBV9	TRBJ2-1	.	TGTGCCAGCAGCGTAGCTGGCGGGGCCGGGCACAATGAGCAGTTCTTC	CASSVAGGAGHNEQFF
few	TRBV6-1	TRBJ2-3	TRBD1	TGTGCCAGCAGTAGGACAGGGGGCAGAATGGATACGCAGTATTTT	CASSRTGGRMDTQYF
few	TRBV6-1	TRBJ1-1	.	TGTGCCAGCAGTGACCGGACAGTAACGAACACTGAAGCTTTCTTT	CASSDRTVTNTEAFF
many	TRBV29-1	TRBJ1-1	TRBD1	TGCAGCGTTGATCCAGGGGGAACTGAAGCTTTCTTT	CSVDPGGTEAFF
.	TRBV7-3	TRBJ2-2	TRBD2	TGTGCCAGCAGCTCATCGGGACTAGCGGGACTGAACACCGGGGAGCTGTTTTTT	CASSSSGLAGLNTGELFF
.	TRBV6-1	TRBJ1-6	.	TGTGCCAGCAGCTGGAAGAGACGACAGCGTTATAATTCACCCCTCCACTTT	CASSWKRRQRYNSPLHF
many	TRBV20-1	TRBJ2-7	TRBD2	TGCAGTGCTAGCGGAGTAGCGGGAGTATACGAGCAGTACTTC	CSASGVAGVYEQYF
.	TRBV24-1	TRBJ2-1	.	TGTGCCACCAGTGCCGCAGGGTCCGGGAGCTACAATGAGCAGTTCTTC	CATSAAGSGSYNEQFF
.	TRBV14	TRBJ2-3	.	TGTGCCAGCAGCCAACCTACAGGTGGACCTCGGGATACGCAGTATTTT	CASSQPTGGPRDTQYF
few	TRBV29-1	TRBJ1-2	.	TGCAGCGTTTTAGGCGGGGGGCGCGACTATGGCTACACCTTC	CSVLGGGRDYGYTF
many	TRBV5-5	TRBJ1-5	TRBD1	TGTGCCAGCAGCTCGGGACAGGGGGCGGGTCAGCCCCAGCATTTT	CASSSGQGAGQPQHF
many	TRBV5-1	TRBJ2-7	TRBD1	TGCGCCAGCAGCCTAACATGGGACAGGGGCTCCTACGAGCAGTACTTC	CASSLTWDRGSYEQYF
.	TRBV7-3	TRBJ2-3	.	TGTGCCAGCAGCTTAGGGGGAGGGGGCGGGCGAATCACAGATACGCAGTATTTT	CASSLGGGGGRITDTQYF
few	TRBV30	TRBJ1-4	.	TGTGCCTGGAGTGTCGGGGGAGAAAAACTGTTTTTT	CAWSVGGEKLFF
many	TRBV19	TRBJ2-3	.	TGTGCCAGTAGTATAGCAGGTGCAGATACGCAGTATTTT	CASSIAGADTQYF
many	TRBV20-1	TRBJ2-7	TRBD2	TGCAGTGCTAGAGATCGGTTGGCTAGCGGGAGGTCCTACGAGCAGTACTTC	CSARDRLASGRSYEQYF
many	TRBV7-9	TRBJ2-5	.	TGTGCCAGCAGCTTAGTACTGGCAGATCAAGAGACCCAGTACTTC	CASSLVLADQETQYF
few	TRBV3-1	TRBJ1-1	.	TGTGCCAGCAGCCATGTCGGGACGGACACTGAAGCTTTCTTT	CASSHVGTDTEAFF
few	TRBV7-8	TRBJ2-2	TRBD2	TGTGCCAGCAGCGTAGACGCGGGGGGCTCAAGGACCGGGGAGCTGTTTTTT	CASSVDAGGSRTGELFF
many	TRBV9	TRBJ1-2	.	TGTGCCAGCAACTCCCCCGGGACCGATGGCTACACCTTC	CASNSPGTDGYTF
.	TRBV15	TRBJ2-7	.	TGTGCCAGCAGCCAAGACGTAGTTCTGACGATCTCCGAGCAGTACTTC	CASSQDVVLTISEQYF
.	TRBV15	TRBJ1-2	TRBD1	TGTGCCACCAGCAGACGGGACAGGGGGGACTATGGCTACACCTTC	CATSRRDRGDYGYTF
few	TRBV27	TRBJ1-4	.	TGTGCCAGCAGTCCCCGAGCGACAGGTACGCGCACCCGAACCAGTCTGTTTTTT	CASSPRATGTRTRTSLFF
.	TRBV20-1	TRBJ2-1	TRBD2	TGCAGTGCTCCCAGGGAGGGCATCGGTGAGCAGTTCTTC	CSAPREGIGEQFF
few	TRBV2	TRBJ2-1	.	TGTGCCAGCAGTGATTTCGGGGGCGTAGGCAATGAGCAGTTCTTC	CASSDFGGVGNEQFF
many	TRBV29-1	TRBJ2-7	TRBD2	TGCAGCGCCCTAGGACTAGTCATTCCCGAGCAGTACTTC	CSALGLVIPEQYF
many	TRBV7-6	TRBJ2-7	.	TGTGCCAGCAGCTCCGCGGGGGAGCAGTACTTC	CASSSAGEQYF
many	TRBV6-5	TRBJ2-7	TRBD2	TGTGCCAGCAGTTACTCTCCAGGGAGGGACGAGCAGTACTTC	CASSYSPGRDEQYF
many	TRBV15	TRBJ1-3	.	TGTGCCACCAGCAGAGATGACAACACCATATATTTT	CATSRDDNTIYF
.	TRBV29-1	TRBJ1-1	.	TGCAGCGTAATACTAGGGAACACTGAAGCTTTCTTT	CSVILGNTEAFF
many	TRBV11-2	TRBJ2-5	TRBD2	TGTGCCAGCAGCTTAGCTAGCGGGGGCCAAGAGACCCAGTACTTC	CASSLASGGQETQYF
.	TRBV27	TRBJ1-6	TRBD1	TGTGCCAGCAGTTTATCCGGAGGGGGCGCTAAAAATTCACCCCTCCACTTT	CASSLSGGGAKNSPLHF